The next 10 T cell receptor beta chains were all read from a single sample in a study of graft-versus-host responses after intestinal transplantation. Method: immunoSEQ multiplex PCR; TCRdb's copy keeps in-frame clones and lacks some. Here the sample spans about 5,600 clones, approximately 72% being singletons. Processing of graft tissue released intraepithelial and lamina propria lymphocytes. The specimen comprised ileum tissue, sampled more than 220 days after intestinal transplant. The receptor source for this set is a human patient who received an intestinal transplant, so some T cells may come from the graft donor.

Written as DNA, the CDR3 is TGTGCCAGCAGTCGTCCGCCTGGGAGAACTAATGAAAAACTGTTTTTT. The encoded protein is CASSRPPGRTNEKLFF. The gene calls are TRBV11-2 and TRBJ1-4; D unresolved. This CDR3 is built from 16 residues. Germline V lookup: CDR1 SGHAT, CDR2 FQNNGV. The V and J ends lost 6 bases and 1 base respectively, with 15 bases between them.

The chain joins TRBV30 to TRBJ1-2; 7 bases are a match to TRBD1. Germline values: CDR1 GTSNPN, CDR2 SVGIG (reference sequence). CDR3 length: 15 amino acids. The V segment lost 2 bases and the J segment 4 bases; nucleotides outside the gene matches: 10. The CDR3 loop reads CAWSKGLGQLYGYTF. CDR3 in DNA: TGTGCCTGGAGTAAGGGTTTGGGACAGCTCTATGGCTACACCTTC. Full variable domain (missing parts from reference TRBV30 and TRBJ1-2): SQTIHQWPATLVQPVGSPLSLECTVEGTSNPNLYWYRQAAGRGLQLLFYSVGIGQISSEVPQNLSASRPQDRQFILSSKKLLLSDSGFYLCAWSKGLGQLYGYTFGSGTRLTVV.

The chain links TRBV15 to TRBJ2-4; TRBD1 matches at 7 bases. V trimming: 2 bases; J trimming: 9 bases; junction bases outside the gene matches: 7. The CDR3 has 14 residues. In germline, CDR1 is LNHNV, CDR2 YYDKDF (reference sequence). This CDR3 is CATSRTDRVAIQYF. The CDR3, as DNA: TGTGCCACCAGCAGAACCGACAGGGTTGCCATTCAGTACTTC.

The chain employs TRBV11-3 and TRBJ2-2; D is unresolved. The germline gives CDR1 SGHNT, CDR2 YENEEA. The ends were cut back, 1 base at V and 7 bases at J, with 4 bases in the middle. This CDR3 comprises 12 residues. CDR3 DNA sequence: TGTGCCAGCAGCTTAGCAGACGGGGAGCTGTTTTTT. This encodes CASSLADGELFF.

The rearrangement uses TRBV5-8 and TRBJ1-6, with 9 bases aligning to TRBD1. V lost 4 bases, J lost 13 bases, and 18 bases stayed unmatched. CDR1 and CDR2 (germline): SGHTS, YDEGEE. The CDR3 contains 17 residues. CDR3 in DNA: TGTGCCAGCAGCCAAGACGAAACAGGGACAGGGTCTTCGCCCCTCCACTTT. This codes for CASSQDETGTGSSPLHF. Supplemented by reference TRBV5-8 and TRBJ1-6, the full variable domain reads EAGVTQSPTHLIKTRGQQATLRCSPISGHTSVYWYQQALGLGLQFLLWYDEGEERNRGNFPPRFSGRQFPNYSSELNVNALELEDSALYLCASSQDETGTGSSPLHFGNGTRLTVT.

The V and J genes are TRBV29-1 and TRBJ1-2, with D perhaps matching TRBD1 (6 bases). Trimming pared 2 bases from V and 3 bases from J, leaving 7 bases between. The CDR3 loop spans 12 amino acids. The V gene's germline CDR1 is SQVTM and CDR2 ANQGSEA. The CDR3 sequence: CSVEQGYYGYTF. The CDR3 DNA reads TGCAGCGTTGAACAGGGGTACTATGGCTACACCTTC.

J is TRBJ2-7 and V is TRBV27, with 8 bases fitting TRBD1. Germline V CDR1 and CDR2: MNHEY, SMNVEV (reference sequence). V dropped 7 bases and J dropped 0; count of bases not matched to a gene: 11. The CDR3 consists of 16 residues. The CDR3 DNA reads as TGTGCCAGCACCAGGACAGGGCCTTTCGACTCCTACGAGCAGTACTTC. Protein product: CASTRTGPFDSYEQYF.

The chain has TRBV20-1 and TRBJ2-3; D is unresolved. CDR1 is DFQATT, CDR2 SNEGSKA, per germline (reference sequence). This CDR3 is built from 11 residues. V was trimmed by 1 base and J by 8 bases, leaving 7 bases between them. CDR3 protein: CSARGSGTQYF. The CDR3 DNA is TGCAGTGCTAGAGGTTCTGGTACGCAGTATTTT.

The V and J genes are TRBV30 and TRBJ2-1; 12 bases match TRBD2. CDR1 is GTSNPN, CDR2 SVGIG, per germline (reference sequence). The CDR3 totals 15 residues. J was trimmed by 7 bases and V by 3 bases; bases with no gene match: 7. This chain's CDR3 is CAWRDWTSGANEQFF. In DNA form, the CDR3 reads TGTGCCTGGAGAGATTGGACTAGCGGGGCTAATGAGCAGTTCTTC. Full variable domain (missing parts from reference TRBV30 and TRBJ2-1): SQTIHQWPATLVQPVGSPLSLECTVEGTSNPNLYWYRQAAGRGLQLLFYSVGIGQISSEVPQNLSASRPQDRQFILSSKKLLLSDSGFYLCAWRDWTSGANEQFFGPGTRLTVL.

The J gene is TRBJ2-2, the V gene TRBV6-4; D is perhaps TRBD1 (6 bases). Looked up from germline, CDR1 is MRHNA and CDR2 is SNTAGT. V dropped 0 bases and J dropped 1 base, with 6 bases sitting between them. The CDR3 has 15 residues. As DNA, the CDR3 is TGTGCCAGCAGTGACTCGGGACAGAACACCGGGGAGCTGTTTTTT. This sequence encodes CASSDSGQNTGELFF.